This is a list of T cell receptor beta chains from one sample in a study of cytomegalovirus exposure and HLA in healthy donors. Sequencing used immunoSEQ multiplex PCR; TCRdb keeps in-frame clones, though not all of them. The table includes roughly 150,000 clones, about 80% detected once. The material sequenced was PBMCs. Receptors were obtained from a man aged 40-55 years in good health and CMV-seropositive. CDR3s include the opening cysteine and the closing phenylalanine or tryptophan. Fields, in order: D gene, J gene, clone size, V gene, CDR3 protein, CDR3 DNA. A D gene is named only where the DNA matches it firmly. For some rows the clone size is stated as once, few or many, or as a class when expanded; others skip it.

>.|TRBJ2-1|once|TRBV5-1
CASSLDAVALNEQFF
TGCGCCAGCAGCTTGGATGCGGTAGCCCTCAATGAGCAGTTCTTC
>.|TRBJ2-1|.|TRBV5-1
CASSLGSSPYNEQFF
TGCGCCAGCAGCTTGGGGTCTAGCCCCTACAATGAGCAGTTCTTC
>.|TRBJ1-4|.|TRBV7-9
CASSFQLPEEKLFF
TGTGCCAGCAGCTTCCAATTACCGGAGGAAAAACTGTTTTTT
>.|TRBJ1-3|.|TRBV7-2
CASSLASRGTGNTIYF
TGTGCCAGCAGCTTAGCGAGTCGGGGGACGGGAAACACCATATATTTT
>TRBD1|TRBJ1-5|.|TRBV19
CASSIMGQSNQPQHF
TGTGCCAGTAGTATTATGGGACAGAGCAATCAGCCCCAGCATTTT
>.|TRBJ2-7|.|TRBV5-6
CASSLGLYEQYF
TGTGCCAGCAGCCTGGGACTTTACGAGCAGTACTTC
>.|TRBJ2-3|few|TRBV28
CASSSLTDTQYF
TGTGCCAGCAGTTCCTTAACAGATACGCAGTATTTT
>TRBD2|TRBJ2-1|.|TRBV6-1
CASVKLAGDNEQFF
TGTGCCAGCGTTAAACTAGCGGGAGACAATGAGCAGTTCTTC
>.|TRBJ2-3|.|TRBV7-8
CASGPGTATQYF
TGTGCCAGCGGTCCGGGAACAGCTACGCAGTATTTT
>TRBD2|TRBJ2-7|.|TRBV7-2
CASSRLAGLSYEQYF
TGTGCCAGCAGCCGACTAGCGGGACTGTCCTACGAGCAGTACTTC
>.|TRBJ2-6|.|TRBV7-2
CASSADLGLTGANVLTF
TGTGCCAGCAGCGCAGATCTGGGACTGACTGGGGCCAACGTCCTGACTTTC
>TRBD1|TRBJ1-2|.|TRBV7-9
CASTSGGAGYTF
TGTGCCAGCACCTCAGGGGGAGCGGGCTACACCTTC
>.|TRBJ2-7|once|TRBV11-1
CASSRGRSSYEQYF
TGTGCCAGCAGCCGGGGAAGAAGCTCCTACGAGCAGTACTTC
>TRBD2|TRBJ2-7|.|TRBV7-9
CASSTGLAGGTYEQYF
TGTGCCAGCAGCACGGGACTAGCGGGAGGAACCTACGAGCAGTACTTC
>TRBD1|TRBJ1-1|few|TRBV27
CAIRETGGTEAFF
TGTGCCATCCGGGAAACAGGGGGGACTGAAGCTTTCTTT
>.|TRBJ2-7|.|TRBV6-5
CANSLDSGTSYEQYF
TGTGCCAACAGTTTGGATAGCGGCACCTCCTACGAGCAGTACTTC
>.|TRBJ2-1|.|TRBV14
CASSQIPGAGFF
TGTGCCAGCAGCCAAATTCCAGGGGCGGGGTTCTTC
>TRBD2|TRBJ2-7|.|TRBV9
CASSSGLAGSAYEQYF
TGTGCCAGCAGCTCTGGACTAGCGGGATCTGCCTACGAGCAGTACTTC
>.|TRBJ2-4|.|TRBV29-1
CSAGRDNGRRLAKNSQYF
TGCAGCGCAGGCCGGGACAACGGTAGAAGATTAGCCAAAAACAGTCAGTACTTC
>TRBD1|TRBJ2-7|.|TRBV27
CASSSGTAIYEQYF
TGTGCCAGCAGTTCCGGGACAGCGATCTACGAGCAGTACTTC
>TRBD2|TRBJ2-1|.|TRBV27
CASSPSGRTNEQFF
TGTGCCAGCAGTCCTAGCGGGAGGACCAATGAGCAGTTCTTC
>.|TRBJ2-3|.|TRBV7-2
CASSTPGTQYF
TGTGCCAGCAGCACCCCGGGTACGCAGTATTTT
>TRBD2|TRBJ2-7|.|TRBV28
CASVLAGPVAEQYF
TGTGCCAGCGTACTAGCGGGACCCGTGGCCGAGCAGTACTTC
>.|TRBJ2-2|once|TRBV7-6
CASSLAGGADTGELFF
TGTGCCAGCAGCTTAGCAGGGGGTGCGGACACCGGGGAGCTGTTTTTT
>TRBD1|TRBJ1-1|.|TRBV6-5
CASSWGQTLSAEAFF
TGTGCCAGCAGTTGGGGACAGACACTAAGCGCTGAAGCTTTCTTT
>TRBD2|TRBJ2-1|.|TRBV18
CASSPAGGWNEQFF
TGTGCCAGCTCACCGGCGGGAGGTTGGAATGAGCAGTTCTTC
>.|TRBJ2-3|.|TRBV6-5
CASGTQSHTQYF
TGTGCCAGCGGGACTCAATCACATACGCAGTATTTT
>TRBD2|TRBJ2-1|.|TRBV6-4
CASSDSSSGVLNEQFF
TGTGCCAGCAGTGACTCCTCTAGCGGGGTACTCAATGAGCAGTTCTTC
>TRBD2|TRBJ2-1|.|TRBV6-1
CASSYSGRAVEQFF
TGTGCCAGCAGTTATAGCGGGAGGGCCGTTGAGCAGTTCTTC
>.|TRBJ2-7|.|TRBV7-2
CASSLPEAGYEQYF
TGTGCCAGCAGCTTGCCTGAGGCGGGCTACGAGCAGTACTTC
>TRBD1|TRBJ2-1|.|TRBV5-1
CASRDRGHNEQFF
TGCGCCAGCAGGGACAGGGGGCACAATGAGCAGTTCTTC
>.|TRBJ2-3|few|TRBV28
CASSLTGGSPPQGTQYF
TGTGCCAGCAGTTTAACGGGCGGATCCCCACCACAGGGTACGCAGTATTTT
>.|TRBJ2-2|.|TRBV28
CASSLTGNTGELFF
TGTGCCAGCAGTCTTACAGGGAACACCGGGGAGCTGTTTTTT
>TRBD2|TRBJ2-1|.|TRBV6-4
CASSDSSGRVNEQFF
TGTGCCAGCAGTGATTCTAGCGGGAGGGTTAATGAGCAGTTCTTC
>TRBD1|TRBJ1-5|once|TRBV6-1
CASSGDRLNQPQHF
TGTGCCAGCAGTGGGGACAGGCTCAATCAGCCCCAGCATTTT
>TRBD1|TRBJ2-5|.|TRBV10-3
CAISEKRDSGAGGHRETQYF
TGTGCCATCAGTGAAAAGAGGGACTCCGGGGCAGGGGGCCATCGGGAGACCCAGTACTTC
>TRBD2|TRBJ2-1|.|TRBV11-2
CASSPSGYYNEQFF
TGTGCCAGCAGCCCTAGCGGCTACTACAATGAGCAGTTCTTC
>TRBD1|TRBJ2-7|few|TRBV4-2
CASSPERTGVYEQYF
TGTGCCAGCAGCCCGGAGCGGACAGGGGTGTACGAGCAGTACTTC
>TRBD1|TRBJ1-2|.|TRBV28
CASRISLPGQGYGYTF
TGTGCCAGCAGGATTAGTCTTCCGGGACAGGGCTATGGCTACACCTTC
>.|TRBJ2-1|.|TRBV11-2
CASSLGLNNEQFF
TGTGCCAGCAGCTTAGGACTTAACAATGAGCAGTTCTTC
>.|TRBJ1-4|.|TRBV10-3
CAISVGGNNEKLFF
TGTGCCATCAGTGTGGGGGGAAATAATGAAAAACTGTTTTTT
>.|TRBJ2-3|.|TRBV10-3
CAIRERNTQYF
TGTGCCATCCGGGAGCGGAATACGCAGTATTTT
>.|TRBJ1-4|.|TRBV5-1
CASSRSTPEGEKLFF
TGCGCCAGCAGCCGCTCTACGCCCGAGGGTGAAAAACTGTTTTTT
>.|TRBJ1-2|.|TRBV6-1
CASSEPANYGYTF
TGTGCCAGCAGTGAACCGGCTAACTATGGCTACACCTTC
>.|TRBJ1-1|.|TRBV6-5
CASSPLPGHPAGAFF
TGTGCCAGCAGCCCCCTCCCCGGGCACCCGGCGGGAGCTTTCTTT
>TRBD1|TRBJ1-4|.|TRBV5-1
CASSWGRTGFNEKLFF
TGCGCCAGCAGCTGGGGTCGGACAGGCTTTAATGAAAAACTGTTTTTT
>.|TRBJ2-1|.|TRBV6-5
CASSDRTYNEQFF
TGTGCCAGCAGTGACAGGACATACAATGAGCAGTTCTTC
>TRBD1|TRBJ1-5|.|TRBV28
CASIRGDRVWSQPQHF
TGTGCCAGCATTCGGGGGGACAGGGTTTGGAGTCAGCCCCAGCATTTT
>.|TRBJ2-1|.|TRBV6-4
CASSRESQSQQFF
TGTGCCAGCAGTCGGGAATCCCAATCCCAGCAGTTCTTC
>.|TRBJ1-3|.|TRBV7-2
CASSSDRGNTIYF
TGTGCCAGCAGCTCAGACAGGGGAAACACCATATATTTT
>TRBD2|TRBJ2-7|.|TRBV2
CASSDQLAGGYEQYF
TGTGCCAGCAGCGATCAACTAGCGGGGGGCTACGAGCAGTACTTC
>.|TRBJ2-7|.|TRBV28
CASTDRTRPGYEQYF
TGTGCCAGCACCGACCGGACTCGACCGGGGTACGAGCAGTACTTC